The source of this T cell receptor (beta chain) is a study of blood T cell repertoires in COVID-19. Study at large: The United States, Italy and Spain provided the acute and convalescent COVID-19 samples.

Germline V CDR1 and CDR2: SGHNT, YYREEE (reference sequence). This CDR3 spans 15 amino acids. J gave up 5 bases and V 2 bases, and 6 bases lay outside the gene matches. Clinical history as reported by participants underpinned cohort assignment. In the study's own analysis: Amplifying reference gene primers gave estimates of nucleated cell counts. Assay: immunoSEQ multiplex PCR; the TCRdb copy retains only in-frame clones and omits some. D and trimming come from the DNA, and the V and J calls and clone size come from that table. The sample carries under 300,000 clones, about 85% recorded once. Source material: PBMCs or T cells enriched from blood (not recorded which). J is TRBJ2-3 and V is TRBV5-4, with 9 bases fitting TRBD1. This TCR was recovered from a woman between 45 and 60 years old who had been exposed to COVID-19. The CDR3 DNA sequence: TGTGCCAGCAGCTTCCAGGGACAGGGCGGAGATACGCAGTATTTT. Its translation: CASSFQGQGGDTQYF. Drawing the rest from reference TRBV5-4 and TRBJ2-3, the complete variable domain is ETGVTQSPTHLIKTRGQQVTLRCSSQSGHNTVSWYQQALGQGPQFIFQYYREEENGRGNFPPRFSGLQFPNYSSELNVNALELDDSALYLCASSFQGQGGDTQYFGPGTRLTVL.